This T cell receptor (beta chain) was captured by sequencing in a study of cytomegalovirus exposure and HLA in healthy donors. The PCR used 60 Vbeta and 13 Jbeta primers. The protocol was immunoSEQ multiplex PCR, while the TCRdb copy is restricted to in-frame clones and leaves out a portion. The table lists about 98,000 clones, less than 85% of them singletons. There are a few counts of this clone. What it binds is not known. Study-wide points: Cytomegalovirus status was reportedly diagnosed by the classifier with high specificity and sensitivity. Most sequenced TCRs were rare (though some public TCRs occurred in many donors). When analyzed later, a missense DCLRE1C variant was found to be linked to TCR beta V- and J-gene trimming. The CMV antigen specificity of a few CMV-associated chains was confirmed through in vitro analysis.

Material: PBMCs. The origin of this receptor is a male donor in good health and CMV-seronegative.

The CDR3 protein is CASSLAVERTDTQYF. CDR3 DNA: TGCGCCAGCAGCTTGGCGGTAGAACGCACAGATACGCAGTATTTT. The gene calls are TRBV5-1 and TRBJ2-3, with D uncertain. CDR1 is SGHRS and CDR2 is YFSETQ in the germline V gene. Trimming cost V 0 bases and J 1 base, with 9 bases left between them. CDR3 length: 15 amino acids.